The 7 T cell receptor beta chains reported below all come from one sample, sequenced in a study of lymphopenia after photon versus proton radiotherapy. Libraries were prepared by immunoSEQ multiplex PCR; TCRdb keeps only in-frame clonotypes and omits some of them. The sample carries 50,000 to 65,000 clones, about 85% recorded once. The sequencing used peripheral blood, collected from a patient treated with proton-based radiotherapy. The receptors shown here come from a man older than 75 with esophageal cancer.

V is TRBV19 and J is TRBJ1-1; TRBD1 is a possible D gene (6 bases). The V and J ends lost 1 base and 3 bases respectively, with 9 bases between them. Germline V CDR1 and CDR2: LNHDA, SQIVND (reference sequence). The CDR3 consists of 14 residues. The CDR3 region is CASSIARGDTEAFF. DNA of the CDR3: TGTGCCAGTAGTATAGCCAGGGGTGACACTGAAGCTTTCTTT.

The chain combines TRBV5-4 with TRBJ1-6, with D uncertain. The V end lost 5 bases, the J end lost 10 bases, and 10 bases lay between the germline ends. This CDR3 spans 12 amino acids. Germline V CDR1 and CDR2: SGHNT, YYREEE (reference sequence). The chain's CDR3 is CASRVDGSPLHF. CDR3 DNA: TGTGCCAGCAGAGTTGATGGGTCACCCCTCCACTTT.

This chain links TRBV9 with TRBJ1-2, with TRBD1 identical over 8 bases. Trimming at V came to 4 bases and at J to 2 bases, leaving 4 bases not matched to a gene. Looked up from germline, CDR1 is SGDLS and CDR2 is YYNGEE. There are 14 residues in the CDR3. CDR3 nucleotide sequence: TGTGCCAGCAGCTGGGGACAGGAGAACTATGGCTACACCTTC. Its protein is CASSWGQENYGYTF.

There are a few counts of this clone. The chain couples TRBV15 to TRBJ2-7; the match to TRBD1 covers 7 bases. This CDR3 spans 14 amino acids. CDR1 and CDR2 from the germline V gene are LNHNV and YYDKDF (reference sequence). After removal of 5 bases from V and 3 bases from J, the junction contained 7 bases not matched to a gene. The CDR3 region has the DNA TGTGCCACCAGCCCCGAAGGACAGGTCTACGAGCAGTACTTC. Translation gives CATSPEGQVYEQYF.

The chain links TRBV11-3 to TRBJ2-3; 7 nucleotides align to TRBD2. CDR1 is SGHNT, CDR2 YENEEA, per germline. V dropped 8 bases and J dropped 2; count of bases not matched to a gene: 13. There are 16 residues in the CDR3. The DNA of the CDR3 is TGTGCCAGCCCCCATTGGACCGGGGGGAACACAGATACGCAGTATTTT. This gives the protein CASPHWTGGNTDTQYF. The full variable domain, its missing parts supplied by reference TRBV11-3 and TRBJ2-3, is EAGVVQSPRYKIIEKKQPVAFWCNPISGHNTLYWYLQNLGQGPELLIRYENEEAVDDSQLPKDRFSAERLKGVDSTLKIQPAELGDSAVYLCASPHWTGGNTDTQYFGPGTRLTVL.

Only a few counts were recorded for this clone. This chain links TRBV7-8 with TRBJ2-1, with D maybe TRBD2 (5 bases). CDR3 size: 14 residues. Trimming left V 3 bases short and J 7 bases short, with 13 bases between. Germline V gene data show CDR1 as SGHVS and CDR2 as FQNEAQ. In DNA form, the CDR3 reads TGTGCCAGCAGCTTGGAGGAAAGCGCGAATGAGCAGTTCTTC. Translating it yields CASSLEESANEQFF.

This rearrangement joins TRBV18 to TRBJ1-6, with 10 nucleotides matching TRBD1. CDR1 and CDR2 (germline): KGHSH, LQKENI. With 0 bases clipped from V and 7 bases from J, the junction kept 9 bases outside the gene matches. This CDR3 has 18 amino acids. This CDR3 is CASSPPGTGDRTNSPLHF. CDR3 coding DNA: TGTGCCAGCTCACCACCGGGGACAGGGGATAGAACGAATTCACCCCTCCACTTT.